Reported below is one TCR beta chain. These data are taken from a study of blood T cell repertoires in COVID-19. Study as a whole: Sources were T cells, B-cell-depleted T cells, or PBMCs; the material itself was cDNA or gDNA.

Clones were read by immunoSEQ multiplex PCR, and TCRdb kept only the in-frame ones, dropping some. The sample contains roughly 250,000 clones, approximately 90% of which appear only once. Participants were aged roughly 18 to 89 years from approximately 23 US areas. Recovered Cohort 3 donors showed two negative PCRs, clearance, or symptom resolution. The sequenced sample consisted of PBMCs or T cells enriched from blood (not recorded which). This sequence originates from a woman between 50 and 59 years old who had recovered from COVID-19.

CDR3 DNA: TGTGCCAGCAGCTCGACTAGCGGGCAGAACACCGGGGAGCTGTTTTTT. Its translation: CASSSTSGQNTGELFF. The chain has TRBV5-4 and TRBJ2-2, with TRBD2 matching over 10 bases. The V segment lost 3 bases and the J segment 1 base; nucleotides outside the gene matches: 3. The CDR3 consists of 16 residues. From germline, CDR1 is SGHNT and CDR2 YYREEE (reference sequence).